This T cell receptor (beta chain) was captured by sequencing in a study of Ad26.COV2.S vaccination and SARS-CoV-2 variants. About the study: Administration of Ad26.COV2.S was intramuscular, either once or twice 56 days apart. Study findings and constraints: Compared with placebo recipients, vaccine recipients had higher spike-specific TCR breadth.

As to treatment: 15 to 20 received Ad26.COV2.S at low or high dose, single or two shots; 5 received placebo; per-sample allocation not given. Sample collection was performed on day 63 after the first vaccine or placebo injection. An adult aged 18-55 years in Boston served as the donor. A single count supports this clone. What it recognizes is unknown. Germline loops: CDR1 SGHAT, CDR2 FQNNGV. Trimming cost V 1 base and J 1 base; bases outside gene matches: 9. This CDR3 is built from 18 residues. Using immunoSEQ multiplex PCR, the repertoire was profiled, and TCRdb retains in-frame clones only, with some absent. Of more than 400,000 clones listed, approximately 90% are singletons.

The clonotype originates from a person aged 18-65 years who received the Ad26.COV2.S COVID-19 vaccine or a placebo. This chain joins TRBV11-2 and TRBJ2-3; 9 bases map to TRBD1. Material: peripheral blood, obtained in a trial of Ad26.COV2.S vaccine versus placebo. The CDR3 loop is CASSLGHRGRPGTDTQYF. The DNA of the CDR3 is TGTGCCAGCAGCTTAGGTCACAGGGGGCGCCCCGGCACAGATACGCAGTATTTT.